Sequencing of this T cell receptor beta chain was carried out in a study of Graves' ophthalmopathy and Graves' hyperthyroidism. About the research overall: Researchers obtained peripheral blood at initial diagnosis, before any treatment had begun.

The sequenced template was RNA, covering the TCR beta CDR3 region. First-round RT-PCR employed HTBI primers, with a second-round multiplex PCR after it. TCRdb called the multiplex PCR reads again in MiXCR, with one record for every CDR3 protein. The sample shows about 500,000 distinct CDR3 sequences, roughly 14% of them seen only once. Uncontrolled infections, other autoimmune diseases, pregnancy or lactation barred patients from enrollment. An approximately 10 ml volume of fresh peripheral blood provided the PBMCs. There are many counts of this clonotype. Its antigen is as yet unknown. V lost 4 bases, J lost 5 bases, and 12 bases lay in between. The germline CDR1 and CDR2 sequences are MNHEY and SVGAGI. This CDR3 comprises 13 residues. Study-level points and caveats: Blood also harbored most expanded thyroid clonotypes above 0.001 frequency.

This TCR was sampled from a woman aged 25 to 39 with Graves' ophthalmopathy. The sample was blood. The rearrangement uses TRBV6-5 and TRBJ2-7; D ambiguous. The CDR3 DNA reads TGTGCCAGCAGTTCCCGGGTCCAAAACGAGCAGTACTTC. Residues: CASSSRVQNEQYF.